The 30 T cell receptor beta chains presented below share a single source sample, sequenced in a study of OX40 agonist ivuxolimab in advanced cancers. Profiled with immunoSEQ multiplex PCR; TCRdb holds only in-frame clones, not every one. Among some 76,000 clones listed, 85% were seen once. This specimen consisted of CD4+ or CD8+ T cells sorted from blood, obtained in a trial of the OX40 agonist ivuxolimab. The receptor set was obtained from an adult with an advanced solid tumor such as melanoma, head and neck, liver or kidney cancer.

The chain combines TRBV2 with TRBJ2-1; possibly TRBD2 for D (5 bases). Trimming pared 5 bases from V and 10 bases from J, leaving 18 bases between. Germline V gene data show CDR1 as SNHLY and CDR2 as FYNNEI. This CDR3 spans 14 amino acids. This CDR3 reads CASSSRTGNGEQFF. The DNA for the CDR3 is TGTGCCAGCAGTTCTCGGACTGGTAATGGGGAGCAGTTCTTC.

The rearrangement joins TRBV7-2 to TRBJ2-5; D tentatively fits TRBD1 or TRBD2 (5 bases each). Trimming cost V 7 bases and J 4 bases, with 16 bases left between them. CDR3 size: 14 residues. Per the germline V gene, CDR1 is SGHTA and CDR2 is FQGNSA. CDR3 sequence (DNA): TGTGCCAGCACTCCCTCCCAGGGAGCAGAGACCCAGTACTTC. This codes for CASTPSQGAETQYF.

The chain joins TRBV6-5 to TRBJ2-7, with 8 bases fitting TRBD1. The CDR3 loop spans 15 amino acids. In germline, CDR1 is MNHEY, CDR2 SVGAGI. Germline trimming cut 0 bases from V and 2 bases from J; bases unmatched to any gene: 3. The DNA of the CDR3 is TGTGCCAGCAGTTACTCGAAGACAGGGGCCTACGAGCAGTACTTC. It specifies CASSYSKTGAYEQYF.

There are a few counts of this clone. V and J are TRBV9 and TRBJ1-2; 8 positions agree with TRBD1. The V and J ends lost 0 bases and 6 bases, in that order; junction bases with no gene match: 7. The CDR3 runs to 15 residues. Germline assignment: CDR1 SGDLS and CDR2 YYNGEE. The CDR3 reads CASSVEDRDWDGYTF. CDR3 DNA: TGTGCCAGCAGCGTAGAGGACAGGGACTGGGATGGCTACACCTTC. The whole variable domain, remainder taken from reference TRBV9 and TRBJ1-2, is DSGVTQTPKHLITATGQRVTLRCSPRSGDLSVYWYQQSLDQGLQFLIQYYNGEERAKGNILERFSAQQFPDLHSELNLSSLELGDSALYFCASSVEDRDWDGYTFGSGTRLTVV.

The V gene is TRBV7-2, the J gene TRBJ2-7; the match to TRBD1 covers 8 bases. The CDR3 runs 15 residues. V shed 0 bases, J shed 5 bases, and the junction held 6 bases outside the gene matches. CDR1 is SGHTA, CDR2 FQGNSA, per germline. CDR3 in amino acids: CASSLAVDRVNEQYF. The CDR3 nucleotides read TGTGCCAGCAGCTTAGCGGTGGACAGGGTCAACGAGCAGTACTTC. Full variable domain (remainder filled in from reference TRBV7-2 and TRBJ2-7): GAGVSQSPSNKVTEKGKDVELRCDPISGHTALYWYRQSLGQGLEFLIYFQGNSAPDKSGLPSDRFSAERTGGSVSTLTIQRTQQEDSAVYLCASSLAVDRVNEQYFGPGTRLTVT.

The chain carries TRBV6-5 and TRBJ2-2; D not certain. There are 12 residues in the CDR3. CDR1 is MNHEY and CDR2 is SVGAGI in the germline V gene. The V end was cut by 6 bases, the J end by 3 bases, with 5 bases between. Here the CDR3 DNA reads TGTGCCAGCAGCCACTACACCGGGGAGCTGTTTTTT. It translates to CASSHYTGELFF.

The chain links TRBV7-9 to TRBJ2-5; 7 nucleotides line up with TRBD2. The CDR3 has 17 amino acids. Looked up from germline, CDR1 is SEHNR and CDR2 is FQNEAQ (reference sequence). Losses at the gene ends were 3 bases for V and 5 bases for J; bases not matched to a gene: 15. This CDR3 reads CASSFSSGIPIVETQYF. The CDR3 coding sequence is TGTGCCAGCAGCTTTTCGAGCGGGATCCCCATAGTGGAGACCCAGTACTTC.

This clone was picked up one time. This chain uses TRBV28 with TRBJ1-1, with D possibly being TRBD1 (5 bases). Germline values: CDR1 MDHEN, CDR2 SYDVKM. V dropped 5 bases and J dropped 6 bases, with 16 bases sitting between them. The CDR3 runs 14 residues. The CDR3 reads CASSKPGPLSEAFF. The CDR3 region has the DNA TGTGCCAGCAGTAAACCGGGACCGCTATCTGAAGCTTTCTTT.

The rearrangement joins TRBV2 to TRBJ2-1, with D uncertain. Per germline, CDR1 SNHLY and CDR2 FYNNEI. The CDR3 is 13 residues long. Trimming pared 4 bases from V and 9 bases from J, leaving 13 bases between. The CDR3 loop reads CASSVQTSVEQFF. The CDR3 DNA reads TGTGCCAGCAGTGTCCAGACCAGCGTTGAGCAGTTCTTC.

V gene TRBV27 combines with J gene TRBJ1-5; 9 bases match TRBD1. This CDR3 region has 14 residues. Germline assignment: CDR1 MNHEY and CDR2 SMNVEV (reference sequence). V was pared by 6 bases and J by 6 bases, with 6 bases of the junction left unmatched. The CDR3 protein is CASRPTGGGQPQHF. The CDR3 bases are TGTGCCAGCAGACCAACAGGGGGCGGTCAGCCCCAGCATTTT.

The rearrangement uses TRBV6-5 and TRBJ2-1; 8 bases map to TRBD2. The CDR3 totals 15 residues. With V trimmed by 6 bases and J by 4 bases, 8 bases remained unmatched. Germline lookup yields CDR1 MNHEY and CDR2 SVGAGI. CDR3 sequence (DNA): TGTGCCAGCAGCCAAGCGGGGGTCTCTTACAATGAGCAGTTCTTC. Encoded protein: CASSQAGVSYNEQFF.

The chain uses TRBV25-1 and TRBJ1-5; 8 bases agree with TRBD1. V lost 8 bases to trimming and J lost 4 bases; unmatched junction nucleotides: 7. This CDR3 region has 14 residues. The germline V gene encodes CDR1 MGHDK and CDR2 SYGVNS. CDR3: CASSGQGLNQPQHF. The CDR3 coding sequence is TGTGCCAGCTCCGGACAGGGATTAAATCAGCCCCAGCATTTT.

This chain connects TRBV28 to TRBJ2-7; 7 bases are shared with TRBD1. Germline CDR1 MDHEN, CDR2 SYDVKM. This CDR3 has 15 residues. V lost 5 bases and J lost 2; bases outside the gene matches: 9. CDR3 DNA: TGTGCCAGCAGTCCCCGGACAGGACAACCCTACGAGCAGTACTTC. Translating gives CASSPRTGQPYEQYF.

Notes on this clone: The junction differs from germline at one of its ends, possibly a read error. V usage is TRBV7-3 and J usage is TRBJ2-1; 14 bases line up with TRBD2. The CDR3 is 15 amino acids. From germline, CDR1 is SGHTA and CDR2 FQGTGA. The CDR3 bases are TGTGCCAGCGGTAAGGGACTAGCGGGAGACAATAAGCAGTTCTTC. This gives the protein CASGKGLAGDNKQFF.

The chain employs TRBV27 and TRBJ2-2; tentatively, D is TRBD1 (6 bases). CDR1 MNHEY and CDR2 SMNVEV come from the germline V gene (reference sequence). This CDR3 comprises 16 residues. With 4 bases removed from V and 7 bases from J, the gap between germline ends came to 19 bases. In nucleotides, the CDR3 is TGTGCCAGCAGTTCGCGCAGGGGAGCGATAGGCGGGGAGCTGTTTTTT. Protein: CASSSRRGAIGGELFF.

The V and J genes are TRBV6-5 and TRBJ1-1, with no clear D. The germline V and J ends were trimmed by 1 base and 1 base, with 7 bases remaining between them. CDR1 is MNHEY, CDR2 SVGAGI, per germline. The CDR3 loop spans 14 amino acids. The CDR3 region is CASSYWRTNTEAFF. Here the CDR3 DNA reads TGTGCCAGCAGTTACTGGCGGACGAACACTGAAGCTTTCTTT.

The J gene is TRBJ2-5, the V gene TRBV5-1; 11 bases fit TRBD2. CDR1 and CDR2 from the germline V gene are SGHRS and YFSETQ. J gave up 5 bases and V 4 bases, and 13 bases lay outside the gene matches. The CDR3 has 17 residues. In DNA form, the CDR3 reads TGCGCCAGCAGCCCTAGACTAGCGGGATCGTCCTCGGAGACCCAGTACTTC. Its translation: CASSPRLAGSSSETQYF.

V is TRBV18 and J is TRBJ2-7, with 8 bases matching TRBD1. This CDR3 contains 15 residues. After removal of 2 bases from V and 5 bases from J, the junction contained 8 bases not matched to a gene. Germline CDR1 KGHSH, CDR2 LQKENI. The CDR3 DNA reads TGTGCCAGCTCACCATCGACAGGGGAAGGCCACGAGCAGTACTTC. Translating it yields CASSPSTGEGHEQYF.

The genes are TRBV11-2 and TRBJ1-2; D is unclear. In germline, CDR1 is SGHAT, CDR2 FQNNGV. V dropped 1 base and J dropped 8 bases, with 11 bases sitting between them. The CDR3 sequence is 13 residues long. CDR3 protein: CASSLGGSNGYTF. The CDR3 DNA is TGTGCCAGCAGCTTAGGAGGCTCCAACGGCTACACCTTC.

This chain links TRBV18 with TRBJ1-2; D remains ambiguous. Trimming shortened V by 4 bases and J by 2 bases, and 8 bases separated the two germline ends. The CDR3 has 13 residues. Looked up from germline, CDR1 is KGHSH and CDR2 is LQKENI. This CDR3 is CASSLDGNYGYTF. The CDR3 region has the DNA TGTGCCAGCTCACTCGACGGCAACTATGGCTACACCTTC. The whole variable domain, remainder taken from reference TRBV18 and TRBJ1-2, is NAGVMQNPRHLVRRRGQEARLRCSPMKGHSHVYWYRQLPEEGLKFMVYLQKENIIDESGMPKERFSAEFPKEGPSILRIQQVVRGDSAAYFCASSLDGNYGYTFGSGTRLTVV.

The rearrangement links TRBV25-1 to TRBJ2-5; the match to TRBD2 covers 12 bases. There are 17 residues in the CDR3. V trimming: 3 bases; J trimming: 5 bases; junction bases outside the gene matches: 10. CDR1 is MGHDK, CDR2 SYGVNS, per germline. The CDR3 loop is CASSDSTSGSFGETQYF. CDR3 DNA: TGTGCCAGCAGTGACTCGACTAGCGGGAGTTTTGGCGAGACCCAGTACTTC.

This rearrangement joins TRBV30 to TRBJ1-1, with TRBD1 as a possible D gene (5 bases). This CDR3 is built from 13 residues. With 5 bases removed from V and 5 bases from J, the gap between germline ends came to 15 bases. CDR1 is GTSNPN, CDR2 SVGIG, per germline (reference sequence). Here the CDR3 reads CAWAGGRGTEAFF. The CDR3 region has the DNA TGTGCCTGGGCTGGGGGGAGAGGGACTGAAGCTTTCTTT.

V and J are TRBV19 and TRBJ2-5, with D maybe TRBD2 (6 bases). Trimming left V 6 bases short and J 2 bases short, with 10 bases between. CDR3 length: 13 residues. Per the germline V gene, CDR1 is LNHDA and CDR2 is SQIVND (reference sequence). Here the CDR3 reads CASRRRDQETQYF. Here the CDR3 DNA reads TGTGCCAGTAGGCGGAGGGATCAAGAGACCCAGTACTTC. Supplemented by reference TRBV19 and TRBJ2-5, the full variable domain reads DGGITQSPKYLFRKEGQNVTLSCEQNLNHDAMYWYRQDPGQGLRLIYYSQIVNDFQKGDIAEGYSVSREKKESFPLTVTSAQKNPTAFYLCASRRRDQETQYFGPGTRLLVL.

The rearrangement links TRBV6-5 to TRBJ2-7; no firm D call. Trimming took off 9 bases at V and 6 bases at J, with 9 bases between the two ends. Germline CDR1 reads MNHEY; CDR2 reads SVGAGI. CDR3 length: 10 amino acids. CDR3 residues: CARSTSEQYF. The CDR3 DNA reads TGTGCCAGAAGTACGTCCGAGCAGTACTTC.

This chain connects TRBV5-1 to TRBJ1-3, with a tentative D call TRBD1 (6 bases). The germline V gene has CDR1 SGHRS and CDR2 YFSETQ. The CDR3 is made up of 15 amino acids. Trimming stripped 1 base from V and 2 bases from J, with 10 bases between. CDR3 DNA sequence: TGCGCCAGCAGCTTGTGGGGGGCCGCTGGAAACACCATATATTTT. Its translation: CASSLWGAAGNTIYF.

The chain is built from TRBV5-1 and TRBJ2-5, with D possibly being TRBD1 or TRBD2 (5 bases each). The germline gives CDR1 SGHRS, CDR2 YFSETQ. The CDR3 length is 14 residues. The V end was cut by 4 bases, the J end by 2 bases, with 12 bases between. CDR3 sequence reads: CASSGDARQETQYF. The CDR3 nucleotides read TGCGCCAGCAGCGGGGACGCTCGTCAAGAGACCCAGTACTTC.

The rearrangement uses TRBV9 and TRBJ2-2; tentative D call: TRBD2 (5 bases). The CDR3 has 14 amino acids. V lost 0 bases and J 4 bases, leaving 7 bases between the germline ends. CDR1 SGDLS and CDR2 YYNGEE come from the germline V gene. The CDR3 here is CASSVEGGTGELFF. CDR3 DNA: TGTGCCAGCAGCGTAGAAGGAGGCACCGGGGAGCTGTTTTTT. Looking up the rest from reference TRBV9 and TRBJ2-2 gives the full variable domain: DSGVTQTPKHLITATGQRVTLRCSPRSGDLSVYWYQQSLDQGLQFLIQYYNGEERAKGNILERFSAQQFPDLHSELNLSSLELGDSALYFCASSVEGGTGELFFGEGSRLTVL.

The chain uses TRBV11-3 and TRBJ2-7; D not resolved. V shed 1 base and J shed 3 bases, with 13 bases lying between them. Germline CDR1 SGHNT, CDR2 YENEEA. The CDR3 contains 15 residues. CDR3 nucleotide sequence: TGTGCCAGCAGCTTAGGACTCTCGAACAACTACGAGCAGTACTTC. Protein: CASSLGLSNNYEQYF.

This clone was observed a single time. In DNA, the CDR3 is TGTGCCAGCAGTTCGACAACGGGAGAGCAGTACTTC. Amino acid sequence: CASSSTTGEQYF. The chain links TRBV6-1 to TRBJ2-7, with a possible D match to TRBD2 (5 bases). The length of the CDR3 is 12 residues. The V end lost 5 bases, the J end lost 7 bases, and 12 bases lay between the germline ends. Germline assignment: CDR1 MNHNS and CDR2 SASEGT.

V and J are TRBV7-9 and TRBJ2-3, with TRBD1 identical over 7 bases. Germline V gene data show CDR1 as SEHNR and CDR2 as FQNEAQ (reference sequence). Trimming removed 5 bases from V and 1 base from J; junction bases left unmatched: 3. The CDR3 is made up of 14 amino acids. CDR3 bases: TGTGCCAGCAGCCCCGGGACAGGCACAGATACGCAGTATTTT. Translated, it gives CASSPGTGTDTQYF.